A selection of T cell receptor beta chains follows, all from one sample in a study of cytomegalovirus exposure and HLA in healthy donors. Some clones are missing from TCRdb's copy, which holds only in-frame ones; the method was immunoSEQ multiplex PCR. The table lists approximately 200,000 clones, 75% to 80% of them singletons. Material for sequencing was PBMCs. Receptors were obtained from a man aged 18 to 29 in good health and CMV-seronegative. The CDR3 runs from the conserved cysteine through the conserved F or W. The order of the fields is clone size, D gene, V gene, J gene, CDR3 protein, CDR3 DNA. The D gene is left open where the match is weak. The listing skips clone size in some rows; elsewhere it reads once, few, many or a size class.

>.|TRBD1|TRBV10-3|TRBJ1-4
CAISVSKESGQGNEKLFF
TGTGCCATCAGTGTCTCGAAAGAATCGGGACAGGGAAATGAAAAACTGTTTTTT
>.|TRBD1|TRBV7-3|TRBJ1-1
CASSLGQGAGNTEAFF
TGTGCCAGCAGCTTAGGACAGGGTGCTGGGAACACTGAAGCTTTCTTT
>few|TRBD1|TRBV5-3|TRBJ1-2
CARSLSPKQGAHLINGYTF
TGTGCCAGAAGCTTGAGTCCAAAACAGGGGGCGCATCTCATAAATGGCTACACCTTC
>.|.|TRBV6-6|TRBJ1-2
CASSANRGQNYGYTF
TGTGCCAGCAGCGCAAACAGAGGACAAAACTATGGCTACACCTTC
>.|TRBD2|TRBV13|TRBJ2-1
CASSSTGTSMYNEQFF
TGTGCCAGCAGCTCAACCGGGACTAGTATGTACAATGAGCAGTTCTTC
>.|.|TRBV7-9|TRBJ1-1
CSSSFPTGTTEAFF
TGTTCCAGCAGCTTCCCTACAGGGACCACTGAAGCTTTCTTT
>.|TRBD1|TRBV9|TRBJ1-1
CASSLSPDRGDYAEAFF
TGTGCCAGCAGCCTCTCCCCGGACAGGGGGGACTACGCTGAAGCTTTCTTT
>.|.|TRBV30|TRBJ2-2
CAWSVRFGENTGELFF
TGTGCCTGGAGTGTTAGGTTTGGAGAGAACACCGGGGAGCTGTTTTTT
>.|TRBD1|TRBV11-2|TRBJ1-2
CASSSSDREGGYGYTF
TGTGCCAGCAGCTCCTCGGACAGGGAAGGAGGCTATGGCTACACCTTC
>.|.|TRBV7-2|TRBJ2-5
CASSPGPTGETQYF
TGTGCCAGCAGCCCGGGACCAACAGGGGAGACCCAGTACTTC
>.|TRBD1|TRBV4-2|TRBJ1-1
CASSQAGTGGYPTEAFF
TGTGCCAGCAGCCAAGCCGGGACAGGGGGCTACCCCACTGAAGCTTTCTTT
>.|.|TRBV28|TRBJ2-5
CASNPTEEETQYF
TGTGCCAGCAACCCGACAGAAGAAGAGACCCAGTACTTC
>few|.|TRBV19|TRBJ2-4
CASSFGQTQNIQYF
TGTGCCAGTAGTTTCGGACAGACTCAGAACATTCAGTACTTC
>.|TRBD1|TRBV18|TRBJ1-1
CASSPQTGTAMNTEAFF
TGTGCCAGCTCACCGCAGACGGGGACAGCAATGAACACTGAAGCTTTCTTT
>.|.|TRBV9|TRBJ2-6
CASSVGSHSGANVLTF
TGTGCCAGCAGCGTAGGCAGTCACTCTGGGGCCAACGTCCTGACTTTC
>.|TRBD1|TRBV5-1|TRBJ1-1
CASSRGQSTEAFF
TGCGCCAGCAGCAGGGGACAGTCCACTGAAGCTTTCTTT
>.|.|TRBV5-4|TRBJ2-7
CASSSDREGLEQYF
TGTGCCAGCAGCTCGGACAGGGAGGGTCTCGAGCAGTACTTC
>.|.|TRBV5-1|TRBJ1-4
CASSLNTATNEKLFF
TGCGCCAGCAGCTTGAACACAGCAACTAATGAAAAACTGTTTTTT
>.|TRBD1|TRBV7-2|TRBJ1-4
CASSEHRGLNEKLFF
TGTGCCAGCAGCGAACACAGGGGACTTAATGAAAAACTGTTTTTT
>.|.|TRBV11-1|TRBJ2-2
CASSQNPLTGELFF
TGTGCCAGCAGCCAAAATCCGCTAACCGGGGAGCTGTTTTTT
>.|.|TRBV7-2|TRBJ1-6
CASSLDSRRHNSPLHF
TGTGCCAGCAGCTTAGACTCCCGGAGGCATAATTCACCCCTCCACTTT
>once|TRBD1|TRBV19|TRBJ2-7
CATGTAYEQYF
TGTGCCACCGGGACAGCCTACGAGCAGTACTTC
>.|.|TRBV28|TRBJ2-6
CASNQQGLLTF
TGTGCCAGCAATCAACAGGGACTCCTGACTTTC
>.|.|TRBV2|TRBJ1-4
CASRAGLNEKLFF
TGTGCCAGCAGAGCAGGCCTGAATGAAAAACTGTTTTTT
>.|.|TRBV5-1|TRBJ1-4
CASSLVRGQNEKLFF
TGCGCCAGCAGCTTGGTGCGGGGGCAAAATGAAAAACTGTTTTTT
>.|TRBD2|TRBV7-3|TRBJ2-1
CASSLGMLAGNEQFF
TGTGCCAGCAGCTTAGGGATGCTAGCGGGCAATGAGCAGTTCTTC
>.|TRBD2|TRBV4-1|TRBJ2-3
CASSQLADISTDTQYF
TGCGCCAGCAGCCAGCTAGCGGACATAAGCACAGATACGCAGTATTTT
>.|.|TRBV7-6|TRBJ2-7
CASSYSDSYEQYF
TGTGCCAGCAGCTATTCGGACAGCTACGAGCAGTACTTC
>.|TRBD1|TRBV29-1|TRBJ2-7
CSDPTGKRDEQYF
TGCAGCGACCCGACAGGGAAAAGGGACGAGCAGTACTTC
>.|.|TRBV6-5|TRBJ2-3
CASSEDSSTDTQYF
TGTGCCAGCAGTGAGGACAGTTCCACAGATACGCAGTATTTT
>.|.|TRBV2|TRBJ1-3
CASTPGGLAIYF
TGTGCCAGCACCCCGGGGGGACTAGCCATATATTTT
>.|.|TRBV20-1|TRBJ2-2
CSALNTGELFF
TGCAGTGCCCTGAACACCGGGGAGCTGTTTTTT
>.|.|TRBV18|TRBJ1-4
CASSPDREGLNEKLFF
TGTGCCAGCTCACCGGACCGGGAGGGCCTTAATGAAAAACTGTTTTTT
>.|TRBD1|TRBV7-2|TRBJ2-7
CASSRDRGQSEQYF
TGTGCCAGCAGCCGGGACAGGGGGCAGAGCGAGCAGTACTTC
>few|TRBD1|TRBV28|TRBJ1-4
CASSHQSRDREADEKLFF
TGTGCCAGCAGCCATCAGTCCCGGGACAGGGAGGCTGATGAAAAACTGTTTTTT
>.|.|TRBV7-9|TRBJ2-5
CASSLALETQYF
TGTGCCAGCAGCTTAGCCCTCGAGACCCAGTACTTC
>.|TRBD2|TRBV28|TRBJ2-7
CASSSGTSGGSLSYEQYF
TGTGCCAGCAGCAGCGGGACTAGCGGGGGATCCCTCTCCTACGAGCAGTACTTC
>.|.|TRBV15|TRBJ1-5
CATSRDAQGQPQHF
TGTGCCACCAGCAGAGACGCCCAGGGTCAGCCCCAGCATTTT
>.|TRBD2|TRBV4-3|TRBJ2-5
CASSQPPTSGGKETQYF
TGCGCCAGCAGCCAACCCCCCACTTCGGGAGGGAAAGAGACCCAGTACTTC
>.|.|TRBV4-2|TRBJ1-1
CASSQDWVRGVAFF
TGTGCCAGCAGCCAAGATTGGGTTAGAGGAGTGGCTTTCTTT
>.|.|TRBV6-5|TRBJ1-4
CASSYKAGLLEKLFF
TGTGCCAGCAGTTACAAGGCAGGGTTGTTGGAAAAACTGTTTTTT
>few|.|TRBV5-1|TRBJ1-2
CASSLIGEAYGYTF
TGCGCCAGCAGCTTGATCGGGGAGGCCTATGGCTACACCTTC
>.|.|TRBV13|TRBJ1-1
CASREGPLNTEAFF
TGTGCCAGCAGGGAGGGCCCCCTAAACACTGAAGCTTTCTTT
>.|TRBD1|TRBV7-8|TRBJ1-2
CASSLDSRTGVSYGYTF
TGTGCCAGCAGCTTAGATAGCAGAACAGGGGTGAGCTATGGCTACACCTTC
>.|TRBD2|TRBV7-3|TRBJ2-3
CASSLGSGSSTDTQYF
TGTGCCAGCAGCTTAGGTAGCGGGTCTAGCACAGATACGCAGTATTTT
>.|.|TRBV30|TRBJ2-2
CAWSDYRSGGELFF
TGTGCCTGGAGTGACTACCGGTCCGGCGGGGAGCTGTTTTTT
>.|.|TRBV4-2|TRBJ1-5
CASSLLLDQPQHF
TGTGCCAGCAGCCTCCTACTCGATCAGCCCCAGCATTTT
>.|TRBD1|TRBV5-6|TRBJ1-5
CASSLWGQGLQPQHF
TGTGCCAGCAGCTTGTGGGGACAGGGTTTACAGCCCCAGCATTTT
>.|.|TRBV6-1|TRBJ2-3
CASSEALTPLGRYF
TGTGCCAGCAGTGAAGCCCTAACTCCTCTAGGCAGGTATTTT
>.|TRBD2|TRBV25-1|TRBJ2-1
CASSATSGFSYNEQFF
TGTGCCAGCAGTGCCACTAGCGGTTTTTCCTACAATGAGCAGTTCTTC
>.|TRBD1|TRBV9|TRBJ1-2
CASSAEKQGAWDYGYTF
TGTGCCAGCAGCGCTGAAAAACAGGGGGCTTGGGACTATGGCTACACCTTC
>.|.|TRBV28|TRBJ1-1
CASSLGSTGPTEAFF
TGTGCCAGCAGTTTAGGGAGCACAGGGCCCACTGAAGCTTTCTTT
>.|TRBD1|TRBV27|TRBJ2-5
CASRGTGGSLGETQYF
TGTGCCAGCAGAGGGACAGGGGGGTCGTTAGGAGAGACCCAGTACTTC
>.|.|TRBV13|TRBJ2-5
CASSSQTEQYF
TGTGCCAGCAGCTCCCAGACAGAGCAGTACTTC
>.|TRBD1|TRBV27|TRBJ2-5
CASSPDRVAETQYF
TGTGCCAGCAGTCCGGACAGGGTGGCGGAGACCCAGTACTTC
>.|.|TRBV5-1|TRBJ2-7
CASSPGHEGRGTYEQYF
TGCGCCAGCAGCCCGGGTCACGAGGGAAGAGGCACCTACGAGCAGTACTTC
>few|.|TRBV4-2|TRBJ2-5
CASSQDSTSQGTKETQYF
TGTGCCAGCAGCCAAGATTCGACTTCCCAGGGTACGAAGGAGACCCAGTACTTC